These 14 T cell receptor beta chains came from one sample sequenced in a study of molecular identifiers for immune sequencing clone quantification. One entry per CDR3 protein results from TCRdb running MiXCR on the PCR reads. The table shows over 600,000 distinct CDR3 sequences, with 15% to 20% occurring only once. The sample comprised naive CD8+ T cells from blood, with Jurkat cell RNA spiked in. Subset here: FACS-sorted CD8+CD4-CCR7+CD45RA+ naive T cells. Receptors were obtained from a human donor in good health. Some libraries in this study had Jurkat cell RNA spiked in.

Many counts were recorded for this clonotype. Here the CDR3 DNA reads TGTGCCAGCAGCCAAGCGCGGGCTGGGGAGCTGTTTTTT. Its protein is CASSQARAGELFF. V gene TRBV4-2 combines with J gene TRBJ2-2; D possibly corresponds to TRBD2 (5 bases). V was cut by 1 base and J by 8 bases, with 8 bases left in between. The CDR3 totals 13 residues. Germline CDR1 LGHNA, CDR2 YNFKEQ.

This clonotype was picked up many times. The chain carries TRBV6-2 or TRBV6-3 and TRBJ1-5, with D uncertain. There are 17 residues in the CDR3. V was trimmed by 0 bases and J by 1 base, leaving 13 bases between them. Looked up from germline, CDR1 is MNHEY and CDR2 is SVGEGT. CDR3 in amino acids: CASSYSSDLGSNQPQHF. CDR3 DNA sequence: TGTGCCAGCAGTTACTCGTCGGACCTCGGGAGCAATCAGCCCCAGCATTTT.

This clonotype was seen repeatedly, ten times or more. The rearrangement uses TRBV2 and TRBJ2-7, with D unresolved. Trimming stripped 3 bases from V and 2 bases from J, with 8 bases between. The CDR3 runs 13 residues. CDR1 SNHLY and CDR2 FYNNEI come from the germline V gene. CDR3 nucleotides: TGTGCCAGCAGTGAGTTGGTACCCTACGAGCAGTACTTC. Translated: CASSELVPYEQYF.

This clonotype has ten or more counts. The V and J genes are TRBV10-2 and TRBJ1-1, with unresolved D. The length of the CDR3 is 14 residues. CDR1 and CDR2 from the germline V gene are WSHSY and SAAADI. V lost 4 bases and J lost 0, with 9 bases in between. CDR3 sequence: CASSGYRVNTEAFF. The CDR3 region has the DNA TGCGCCAGCAGTGGTTACAGAGTGAACACTGAAGCTTTCTTT.

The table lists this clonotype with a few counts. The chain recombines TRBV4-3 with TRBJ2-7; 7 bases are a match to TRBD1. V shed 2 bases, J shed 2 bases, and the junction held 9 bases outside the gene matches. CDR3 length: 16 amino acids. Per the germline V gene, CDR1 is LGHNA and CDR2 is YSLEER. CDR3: CASSQYRDSGAYEQYF. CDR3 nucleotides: TGCGCCAGCAGCCAATACCGGGACAGTGGCGCCTACGAGCAGTACTTC.

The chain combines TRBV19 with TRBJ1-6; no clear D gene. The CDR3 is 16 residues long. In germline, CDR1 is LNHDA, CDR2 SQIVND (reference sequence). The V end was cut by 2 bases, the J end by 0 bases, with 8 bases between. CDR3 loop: CASSISTRSYNSPLHF. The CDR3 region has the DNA TGTGCCAGTAGTATATCCACCCGCTCCTATAATTCACCCCTCCACTTT.

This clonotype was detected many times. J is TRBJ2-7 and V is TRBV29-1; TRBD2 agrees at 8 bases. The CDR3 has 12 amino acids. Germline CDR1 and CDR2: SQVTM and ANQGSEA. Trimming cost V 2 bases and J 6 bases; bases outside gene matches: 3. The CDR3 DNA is TGCAGCGTTGAAATTGGGACTAGCGAGCAGTACTTC. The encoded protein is CSVEIGTSEQYF.

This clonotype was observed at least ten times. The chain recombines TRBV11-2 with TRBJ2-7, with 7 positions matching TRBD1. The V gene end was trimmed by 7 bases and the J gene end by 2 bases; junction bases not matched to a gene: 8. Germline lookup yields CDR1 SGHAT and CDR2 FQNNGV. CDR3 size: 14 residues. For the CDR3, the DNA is TGTGCCAGCATCATAAGGGACAGAGCCTACGAGCAGTACTTC. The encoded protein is CASIIRDRAYEQYF.

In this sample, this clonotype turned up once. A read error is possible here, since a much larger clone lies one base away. Here the CDR3 reads CASSPGTGVRYEQCF. CDR3 in DNA: TGCGCCAGCAGCCCCGGGACAGGGGTCAGATACGAGCAGTGCTTC. The V and J genes are TRBV5-1 and TRBJ2-7; 10 bases agree with TRBD1. This CDR3 spans 15 amino acids. Germline CDR1 SGHRS, CDR2 YFSETQ.

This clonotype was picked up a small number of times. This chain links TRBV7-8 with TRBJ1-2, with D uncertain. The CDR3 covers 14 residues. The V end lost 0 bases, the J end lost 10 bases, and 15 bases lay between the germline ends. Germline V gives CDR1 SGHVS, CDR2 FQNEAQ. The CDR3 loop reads CASSLARLALDYTF. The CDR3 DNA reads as TGTGCCAGCAGCTTAGCGCGGCTAGCCTTGGACTACACCTTC.

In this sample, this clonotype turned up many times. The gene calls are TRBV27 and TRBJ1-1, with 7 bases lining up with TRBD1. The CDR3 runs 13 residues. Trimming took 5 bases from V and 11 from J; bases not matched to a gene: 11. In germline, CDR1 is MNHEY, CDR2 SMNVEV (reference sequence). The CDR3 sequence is CASSETGLAEAFF. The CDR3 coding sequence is TGTGCCAGCAGTGAGACAGGGCTGGCGGAGGCTTTCTTT.

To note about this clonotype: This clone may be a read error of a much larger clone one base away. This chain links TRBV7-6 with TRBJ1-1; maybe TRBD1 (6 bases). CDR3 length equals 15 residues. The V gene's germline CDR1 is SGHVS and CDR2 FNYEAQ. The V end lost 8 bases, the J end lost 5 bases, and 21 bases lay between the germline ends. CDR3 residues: CASGSIGGAGTEAFF. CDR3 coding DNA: TGTGCCAGCGGATCCATCGGGGGGGCCGGGACTGAAGCTTTCTTT.

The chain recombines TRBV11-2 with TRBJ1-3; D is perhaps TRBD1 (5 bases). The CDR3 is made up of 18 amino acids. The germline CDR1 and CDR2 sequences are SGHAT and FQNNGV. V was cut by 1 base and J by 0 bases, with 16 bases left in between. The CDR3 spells CASSLGRGSTFSGNTIYF. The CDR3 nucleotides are TGTGCCAGCAGCTTAGGGAGGGGCAGCACCTTCTCTGGAAACACCATATATTTT. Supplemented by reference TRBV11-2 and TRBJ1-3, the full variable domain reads EAGVAQSPRYKIIEKRQSVAFWCNPISGHATLYWYQQILGQGPKLLIQFQNNGVVDDSQLPKDRFSAERLKGVDSTLKIQPAKLEDSAVYLCASSLGRGSTFSGNTIYFGEGSWLTVV.

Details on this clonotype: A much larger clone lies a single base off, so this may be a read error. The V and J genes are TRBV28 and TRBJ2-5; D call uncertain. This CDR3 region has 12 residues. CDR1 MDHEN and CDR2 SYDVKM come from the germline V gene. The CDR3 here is CASSFVAETQCF. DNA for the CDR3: TGTGCCAGCAGTTTCGTCGCAGAGACCCAGTGCTTC.